Below are 25 T cell receptor beta chains sequenced from a single sample in a study of human CD8 memory T cell subsets. Designated as TPEX, the CCR7+ PD-1+ TIGIT+ early memory CD8+ T cells showed dysfunctional, exhausted-like traits. Sequencing libraries of TCR beta were made by UMI-labeled 5' RACE. TCRdb reprocessed the 5' RACE reads and reports one entry per CDR3 protein, with no DNA. Its table records about 6,700 distinct CDR3 sequences. Input material: CD8+ T cells from PBMCs. The receptors derive from a human donor in good health.

V and J are TRBV7-3 and TRBJ2-1; TCRdb's D gene call, TRBD2, goes unchecked for lack of DNA. Germline V gives CDR1 SGHTA, CDR2 FQGTGA. This CDR3 has 16 residues. CDR3 region: CASSLLGLGYYNEQFF.

The chain joins TRBV18 to TRBJ1-4; TCRdb indicates TRBD1, and absent DNA this call remains unverified. The CDR3 covers 16 residues. CDR1 is KGHSH, CDR2 LQKENI, per germline. The CDR3 here is CASSPPGDRGAEKLFF.

Considering frequency, this clonotype is medium-sized. V usage is TRBV5-1 and J usage is TRBJ2-3; TCRdb's D gene call, TRBD1, goes unchecked for lack of DNA. CDR1 is SGHRS and CDR2 is YFSETQ in the germline V gene. The CDR3 length is 15 residues. This chain's CDR3 is CASSLTGFSTDTQYF. Supplemented by reference TRBV5-1 and TRBJ2-3, the full variable domain reads KAGVTQTPRYLIKTRGQQVTLSCSPISGHRSVSWYQQTPGQGLQFLFEYFSETQRNKGNFPGRFSGRQFSNSRSEMNVSTLELGDSALYLCASSLTGFSTDTQYFGPGTRLTVL.

This clonotype shows up as medium-sized (0.01 to 0.1%) by frequency. The chain employs TRBV9 and TRBJ2-3; TCRdb outputs TRBD1, but without DNA this stays unchecked. Germline V gene data show CDR1 as SGDLS and CDR2 as YYNGEE. The CDR3 consists of 15 residues. CDR3 in amino acids: CASSTDGGRTDTQYF.

The V call is TRBV27, the J call TRBJ1-6; the D gene TCRdb calls, TRBD1, cannot be checked with no DNA. The germline V gene has CDR1 MNHEY and CDR2 SMNVEV (reference sequence). The length of the CDR3 is 13 residues. The CDR3 sequence: CASQQGVNSPLHF.

V and J are TRBV7-8 and TRBJ2-1. Germline loops: CDR1 SGHVS, CDR2 FQNEAQ. The CDR3 runs 15 residues. CDR3 residues: CASSWSGSSYNEQFF.

This chain links TRBV5-1 with TRBJ1-1; TCRdb gives TRBD1 as the D gene, but with no DNA this cannot be confirmed. The CDR3 is 14 amino acids. Germline loops: CDR1 SGHRS, CDR2 YFSETQ. The CDR3 reads CASSLDRGHTEAIF.

The chain couples TRBV21-1 to TRBJ2-7; the D call from TCRdb, TRBD2, cannot be confirmed without DNA. TRBV21-1 is described as a pseudogene. The CDR3 has 16 amino acids. CDR3 region: CASSNFLAGYSYEQYF.

The chain joins TRBV5-1 to TRBJ2-1; TCRdb lists TRBD2, though no DNA is available to test this call. This CDR3 spans 16 amino acids. Looked up from germline, CDR1 is SGHRS and CDR2 is YFSETQ. CDR3 sequence reads: CASSRAGTSLYNEQFF.

The chain uses TRBV7-2 and TRBJ2-7; TCRdb designates TRBD1, a call that cannot be tested without DNA. There are 14 residues in the CDR3. Looked up from germline, CDR1 is SGHTA and CDR2 is FQGNSA. CDR3 sequence: CASSVRDAAYEQYF.

The rearrangement uses TRBV10-3 and TRBJ1-2; TCRdb's D call, TRBD1, is unchecked because there is no DNA. The germline CDR1 and CDR2 sequences are ENHRY and SYGVKD. The CDR3 runs to 17 residues. The CDR3 sequence is CAISESTAGVGNYGYTF.

This clonotype registers medium-sized by frequency. CDR3 protein: CASSEGKGLRVGQETQYF. The chain employs TRBV27 and TRBJ2-5; with no DNA, the TCRdb D assignment of TRBD2 cannot be verified. The CDR3 is made up of 18 amino acids. Looked up from germline, CDR1 is MNHEY and CDR2 is SMNVEV (reference sequence).

The chain uses TRBV11-2 and TRBJ2-1; TCRdb indicates TRBD2, and absent DNA this call remains unverified. The CDR3 sequence is 13 residues long. The germline gives CDR1 SGHAT, CDR2 FQNNGV. The CDR3 sequence: CASSLGLAYEQFF.

V and J are TRBV5-4 and TRBJ2-4; TCRdb's D call, TRBD1, is unchecked because there is no DNA. The CDR3 length is 19 residues. Looked up from germline, CDR1 is SGHNT and CDR2 is YYREEE (reference sequence). CDR3 loop: CASSIGTGQSGEAKNIQYF.

This chain's CDR3 is CASSRAGTSGSEQFF. The rearrangement uses TRBV4-1 and TRBJ2-1; TCRdb indicates TRBD2, and absent DNA this call remains unverified. The CDR3 totals 15 residues. CDR1 and CDR2 (germline): MGHRA, YSYEKL.

The rearrangement links TRBV20-1 to TRBJ2-1; absent DNA, TCRdb's TRBD2 call cannot be checked. Per germline, CDR1 DFQATT and CDR2 SNEGSKA (reference sequence). The CDR3 has 17 amino acids. CDR3 protein: CSARDISGRGSYNEQFF.

The chain recombines TRBV7-8 with TRBJ2-1; TCRdb lists TRBD2, though no DNA is available to test this call. The CDR3 sequence is 15 residues long. Germline-derived CDR1 and CDR2 are SGHVS and FQNEAQ. The CDR3: CASSGTGTRYNEQFF. The full variable domain, in which reference TRBV7-8 and TRBJ2-1 provide the parts outside the CDR3, is GAGVSQSPRYKVAKRGQDVALRCDPISGHVSLFWYQQALGQGPEFLTYFQNEAQLDKSGLPSDRFFAERPEGSVSTLKIQRTQQEDSAVYLCASSGTGTRYNEQFFGPGTRLTVL.

The V gene is TRBV4-1, the J gene TRBJ2-2. This CDR3 region has 12 residues. Per the germline V gene, CDR1 is MGHRA and CDR2 is YSYEKL. CDR3: CASSHGFGELFF.

The chain is built from TRBV5-5 and TRBJ2-1; TCRdb names TRBD1, which stays unverified in the absence of DNA. The CDR3 has 16 residues. Germline V lookup: CDR1 SGHKS, CDR2 YYEKEE (reference sequence). The CDR3 region is CASILRAGTGAPEQFF.

V usage is TRBV10-3 and J usage is TRBJ2-2; TCRdb's assignment of TRBD1 cannot be checked, as there is no DNA. The germline gives CDR1 ENHRY, CDR2 SYGVKD. The CDR3 has 15 amino acids. CDR3 sequence: CAIRFGQGNTGELFF.

The chain recombines TRBV9 with TRBJ1-2. Germline-derived CDR1 and CDR2 are SGDLS and YYNGEE. This CDR3 comprises 15 residues. The CDR3 loop reads CASSADSSPNYGYTF.

The V gene is TRBV10-3, the J gene TRBJ2-7. This CDR3 has 16 amino acids. In germline, CDR1 is ENHRY, CDR2 SYGVKD. The CDR3 loop reads CAISDRMRRGSYEQYF.

By frequency, this clonotype is medium-sized. The chain has TRBV7-9 and TRBJ1-6. Germline V CDR1 and CDR2: SEHNR, FQNEAQ (reference sequence). The CDR3 length is 15 residues. The CDR3 sequence is CASSLISSYNSPLHF. The whole variable domain, remainder taken from reference TRBV7-9 and TRBJ1-6, is DTGVSQNPRHKITKRGQNVTFRCDPISEHNRLYWYRQTLGQGPEFLTYFQNEAQLEKSRLLSDRFSAERPKGSFSTLEIQRTEQGDSAMYLCASSLISSYNSPLHFGNGTRLTVT.

CDR3 residues: CASIQGSFLNEQFF. This chain connects TRBV5-5 to TRBJ2-1; TCRdb's D gene call, TRBD1, goes unchecked for lack of DNA. The germline gives CDR1 SGHKS, CDR2 YYEKEE (reference sequence). This CDR3 contains 14 residues.

The J gene is TRBJ1-5, the V gene TRBV7-6. The CDR3 is 13 amino acids. Germline assignment: CDR1 SGHVS and CDR2 FNYEAQ. The CDR3 loop reads CASSDGHNQPQHF.